These 10 T cell receptor beta chains were sequenced from one sample in a study of T cell clones after liver transplantation. Assay used: immunoSEQ multiplex PCR; TCRdb lists only in-frame clones, some missing. Among tens of thousands of clones, around 90% were seen once, and the ten largest hold less than 3%. The source material was CD4+ T cells from blood, sampled before liver transplant. The receptors stem from a human donor who received a liver transplant.

The chain has TRBV28 and TRBJ2-7; 7 bases match TRBD1. The V and J ends lost 6 bases and 6 bases, in that order; junction bases with no gene match: 11. This CDR3 is 14 amino acids long. Germline V lookup: CDR1 MDHEN, CDR2 SYDVKM. CDR3 sequence reads: CASRGPGQLLEQYF. CDR3 sequence (DNA): TGTGCCAGCAGGGGACCGGGACAGCTTCTCGAGCAGTACTTC.

This CDR3 reads CASSRQGSYTEAFF. For the CDR3, the DNA is TGTGCCAGCAGTCGACAGGGAAGTTATACTGAAGCTTTCTTT. The chain combines TRBV14 with TRBJ1-1; the match to TRBD1 covers 7 bases. The germline gives CDR1 SGHDN, CDR2 FVKESK. Germline trimming cut 6 bases from V and 5 bases from J; bases unmatched to any gene: 9. The CDR3 runs 14 residues.

The chain combines TRBV4-1 with TRBJ2-7; 7 nucleotides align to TRBD1. The CDR3 totals 17 residues. Germline V CDR1 and CDR2: MGHRA, YSYEKL. The V and J ends lost 0 bases and 9 bases, in that order; junction bases with no gene match: 17. CDR3 bases: TGCGCCAGCAGCCAAGAGGGCACAGGGGCCGCCTCAGGTGGGCAGTACTTC. Protein sequence: CASSQEGTGAASGGQYF.

The chain has TRBV11-3 and TRBJ2-3; no clear D gene. Germline V lookup: CDR1 SGHNT, CDR2 YENEEA. Trimming took 0 bases from V and 1 from J, leaving 11 bases between them. The CDR3 extends over 16 amino acids. This chain's CDR3 is CASSLDWSGGTDTQYF. DNA for the CDR3: TGTGCCAGCAGCTTAGATTGGAGTGGTGGCACAGATACGCAGTATTTT.

This clone was seen just once. The rearrangement uses TRBV2 and TRBJ2-5; no firm D call. Trimming pared 6 bases from V and 0 bases from J, leaving 5 bases between. The CDR3 runs to 12 residues. Germline CDR1 reads SNHLY; CDR2 reads FYNNEI. CDR3 sequence (DNA): TGTGCCAGCAGAGACGACCAAGAGACCCAGTACTTC. It translates to CASRDDQETQYF. Together with reference TRBV2 and TRBJ2-5, the CDR3 gives the full variable domain: EPEVTQTPSHQVTQMGQEVILRCVPISNHLYFYWYRQILGQKVEFLVSFYNNEISEKSEIFDDQFSVERPDGSNFTLKIRSTKLEDSAMYFCASRDDQETQYFGPGTRLLVL.

This clone has only one observation. The chain recombines TRBV18 with TRBJ2-3, with 10 nucleotides matching TRBD1. The CDR3 totals 16 residues. V dropped 3 bases and J dropped 2; count of bases not matched to a gene: 5. CDR1 is KGHSH, CDR2 LQKENI, per germline. The CDR3 sequence: CASSPRDRGFTDTQYF. DNA of the CDR3: TGTGCCAGCTCACCCCGGGACAGGGGTTTCACAGATACGCAGTATTTT.

The gene calls are TRBV10-3 and TRBJ2-1; 9 bases line up with TRBD1. V shed 9 bases, J shed 4 bases, and the junction held 4 bases outside the gene matches. Germline CDR1 and CDR2: ENHRY and SYGVKD. The CDR3 loop spans 13 amino acids. This CDR3 is CAITGTGYNEQFF. DNA of the CDR3: TGTGCCATAACCGGGACAGGGTACAATGAGCAGTTCTTC.

The chain has TRBV6-5 and TRBJ2-7; D not certain. V was pared by 2 bases and J by 5 bases, with 13 bases between. This CDR3 is built from 14 residues. In germline, CDR1 is MNHEY, CDR2 SVGAGI. The CDR3 region is CASSYGRLRNEQYF. CDR3 DNA sequence: TGTGCCAGCAGTTACGGAAGATTGAGGAACGAGCAGTACTTC.

The J gene is TRBJ2-1, the V gene TRBV18; a weak D match, TRBD2 (5 bases). The V gene lost 1 base and the J gene lost 8 bases, with 15 bases spanning the gap. Germline V gene lookup returns CDR1 KGHSH and CDR2 LQKENI. This CDR3 is built from 15 residues. CDR3 sequence (DNA): TGTGCCAGCTCACCACGGGGAATCCGGGGTGATGAGCAGTTCTTC. As protein: CASSPRGIRGDEQFF.

This chain joins TRBV5-1 and TRBJ2-7; D is tentatively TRBD1 or TRBD2 (5 bases each). V shed 7 bases and J shed 2 bases, with 16 bases lying between them. Germline lookup yields CDR1 SGHRS and CDR2 YFSETQ. The CDR3 is 14 residues long. The CDR3: CASGPGDAAYEQYF. DNA of the CDR3: TGCGCCAGCGGCCCCGGGGACGCCGCCTACGAGCAGTACTTC.